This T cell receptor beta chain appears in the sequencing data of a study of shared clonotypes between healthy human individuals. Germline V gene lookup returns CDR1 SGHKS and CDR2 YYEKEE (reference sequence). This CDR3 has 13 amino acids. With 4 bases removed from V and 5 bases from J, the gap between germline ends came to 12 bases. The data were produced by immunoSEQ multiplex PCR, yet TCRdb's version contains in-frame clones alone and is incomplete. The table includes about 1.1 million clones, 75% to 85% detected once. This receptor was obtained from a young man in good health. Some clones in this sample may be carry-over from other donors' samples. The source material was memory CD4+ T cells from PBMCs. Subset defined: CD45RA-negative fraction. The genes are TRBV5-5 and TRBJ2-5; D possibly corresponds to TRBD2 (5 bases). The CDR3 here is CASSTGSRETQYF. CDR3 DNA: TGTGCCAGCAGCACGGGGTCTCGGGAGACCCAGTACTTC.